A selection of T cell receptor beta chains follows, all from one sample in a study of T cells after yellow fever vaccination. TCRdb itself ran the 5' RACE reads through MiXCR, one entry per CDR3 protein. This table has about 300,000 distinct CDR3 sequences, 7.5% to 9% appearing once. This specimen consisted of CD4+ T cells sorted from PBMCs, obtained 5 days after the yellow fever booster vaccination. The receptors were sampled from a man between 18 and 29 years old who received the YFV17D yellow fever vaccine. Both conserved end residues are part of each CDR3. The order of the fields is V gene, J gene, CDR3 protein.

V gene: TRBV18
J gene: TRBJ2-6
CDR3 protein: CASSPSTASGGANVLTF

V gene: TRBV20-1
J gene: TRBJ1-5
CDR3 protein: CSASGYAGQNQPQHF

V gene: TRBV20-1
J gene: TRBJ1-5
CDR3 protein: CSARVRTAQNQPQHF

V gene: TRBV7-9
J gene: TRBJ1-1
CDR3 protein: CASHLGQLNTEAFF

V gene: TRBV12-3/TRBV12-4
J gene: TRBJ1-5
CDR3 protein: CASVGGASSNQPQHF

V gene: TRBV11-2
J gene: TRBJ2-3
CDR3 protein: CASCSGGDTQYF

V gene: TRBV5-1
J gene: TRBJ2-1
CDR3 protein: CASSLEGRYNEQFF

V gene: TRBV6-2/TRBV6-3
J gene: TRBJ1-5
CDR3 protein: CASSHEGTKWTHSRYSNQPQHF

V gene: TRBV5-5
J gene: TRBJ2-6
CDR3 protein: CASSLEVLAGANVLTF

V gene: TRBV11-2
J gene: TRBJ1-1
CDR3 protein: CASSLDGEYTEAFF

V gene: TRBV7-9
J gene: TRBJ2-7
CDR3 protein: CASSSLLTGVEQYF

V gene: TRBV29-1
J gene: TRBJ2-2
CDR3 protein: CSVAIGGGSGELFF

V gene: TRBV12-3/TRBV12-4
J gene: TRBJ1-1
CDR3 protein: CASSYISGGTEAFF

V gene: TRBV10-3
J gene: TRBJ1-2
CDR3 protein: CAISPGPLLQDGYTF

V gene: TRBV5-1
J gene: TRBJ2-7
CDR3 protein: CASSLEGGRRSYEQYF

V gene: TRBV7-6
J gene: TRBJ2-2
CDR3 protein: CASSLESLGELFF

V gene: TRBV27
J gene: TRBJ1-6
CDR3 protein: CASSDQAASTPLHF

V gene: TRBV19
J gene: TRBJ2-5
CDR3 protein: CATTGGRTLYF

V gene: TRBV6-6
J gene: TRBJ2-2
CDR3 protein: CASSYLGWGTGELFF

V gene: TRBV6-5
J gene: TRBJ2-1
CDR3 protein: CASARDAAYNEQFF

V gene: TRBV7-7
J gene: TRBJ2-2
CDR3 protein: CASSLGRGGLRRSGELFF

V gene: TRBV4-3
J gene: TRBJ1-2
CDR3 protein: CASSQGLTGGAGEVYTF

V gene: TRBV6-1
J gene: TRBJ1-6
CDR3 protein: CASQDTDNSPLHF

V gene: TRBV5-1
J gene: TRBJ2-1
CDR3 protein: CASTTEGEQFF

V gene: TRBV20-1
J gene: TRBJ2-5
CDR3 protein: CSAWIRGQETQYF

V gene: TRBV12-3/TRBV12-4
J gene: TRBJ1-3
CDR3 protein: CASSLDHRALVSGNTIYF

V gene: TRBV29-1
J gene: TRBJ2-3
CDR3 protein: CSAGSYKATDTQYF

V gene: TRBV4-2
J gene: TRBJ1-1
CDR3 protein: CASSQEFWAENTEAFF

V gene: TRBV7-2
J gene: TRBJ1-3
CDR3 protein: CASSTTRTSIYF

V gene: TRBV12-3/TRBV12-4
J gene: TRBJ1-5
CDR3 protein: CASRNGTGREQPQHF

V gene: TRBV6-6
J gene: TRBJ2-3
CDR3 protein: CASRSMTFGADTQYF

V gene: TRBV4-1
J gene: TRBJ2-1
CDR3 protein: CASSQDVRGWDNEQFF

V gene: TRBV25-1
J gene: TRBJ1-4
CDR3 protein: CASSGRGAGEKLFF

V gene: TRBV7-2
J gene: TRBJ1-1
CDR3 protein: CDSSSRTAMNTEAFF

V gene: TRBV7-9
J gene: TRBJ2-5
CDR3 protein: CASSIPGQYQETQYF

V gene: TRBV6-6
J gene: TRBJ1-4
CDR3 protein: CASSYGRSNEKLFF

V gene: TRBV19
J gene: TRBJ1-1
CDR3 protein: CASTTIHVGGVTEAFF

V gene: TRBV29-1
J gene: TRBJ2-5
CDR3 protein: CSVGVAGWVKTQYF

V gene: TRBV4-3
J gene: TRBJ2-4
CDR3 protein: CASSQDRTRDFKNIQYF

V gene: TRBV30
J gene: TRBJ2-4
CDR3 protein: CAWSGSGGMMNIQYF